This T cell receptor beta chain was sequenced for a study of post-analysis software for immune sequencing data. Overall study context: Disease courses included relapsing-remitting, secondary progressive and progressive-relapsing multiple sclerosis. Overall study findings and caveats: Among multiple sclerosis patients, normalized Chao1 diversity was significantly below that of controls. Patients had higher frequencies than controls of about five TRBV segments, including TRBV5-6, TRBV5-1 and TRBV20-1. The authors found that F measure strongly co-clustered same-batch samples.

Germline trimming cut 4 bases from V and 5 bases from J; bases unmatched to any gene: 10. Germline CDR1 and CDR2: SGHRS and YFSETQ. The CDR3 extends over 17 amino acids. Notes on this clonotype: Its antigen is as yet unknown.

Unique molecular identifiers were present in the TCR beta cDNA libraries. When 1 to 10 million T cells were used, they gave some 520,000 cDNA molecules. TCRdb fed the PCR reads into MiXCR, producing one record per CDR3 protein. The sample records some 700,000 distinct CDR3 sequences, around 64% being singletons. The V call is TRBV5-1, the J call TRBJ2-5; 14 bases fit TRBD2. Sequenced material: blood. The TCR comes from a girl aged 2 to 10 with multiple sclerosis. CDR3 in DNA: TGCGCCAGCAGCCGGGGACTAGCGGGGGAGCCGGGGGAGACCCAGTACTTC. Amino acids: CASSRGLAGEPGETQYF. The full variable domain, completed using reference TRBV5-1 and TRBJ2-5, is KAGVTQTPRYLIKTRGQQVTLSCSPISGHRSVSWYQQTPGQGLQFLFEYFSETQRNKGNFPGRFSGRQFSNSRSEMNVSTLELGDSALYLCASSRGLAGEPGETQYFGPGTRLLVL.